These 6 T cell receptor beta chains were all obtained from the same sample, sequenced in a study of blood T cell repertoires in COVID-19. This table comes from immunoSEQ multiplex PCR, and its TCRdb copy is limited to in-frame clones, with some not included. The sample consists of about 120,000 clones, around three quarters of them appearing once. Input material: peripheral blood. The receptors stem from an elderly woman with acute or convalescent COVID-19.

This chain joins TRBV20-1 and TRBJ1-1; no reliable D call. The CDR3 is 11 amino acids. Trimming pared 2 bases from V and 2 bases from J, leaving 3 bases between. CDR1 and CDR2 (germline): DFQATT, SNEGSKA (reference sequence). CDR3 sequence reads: CSARYNTEAFF. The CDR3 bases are TGCAGTGCTAGATATAACACTGAAGCTTTCTTT.

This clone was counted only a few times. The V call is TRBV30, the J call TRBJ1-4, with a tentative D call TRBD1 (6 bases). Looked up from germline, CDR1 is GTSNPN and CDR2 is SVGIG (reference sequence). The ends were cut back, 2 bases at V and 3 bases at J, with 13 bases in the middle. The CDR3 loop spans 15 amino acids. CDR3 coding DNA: TGTGCCTGGAGTCAGGGGTTCTCAGCTAATGAAAAACTGTTTTTT. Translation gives CAWSQGFSANEKLFF. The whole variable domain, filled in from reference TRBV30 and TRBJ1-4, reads SQTIHQWPATLVQPVGSPLSLECTVEGTSNPNLYWYRQAAGRGLQLLFYSVGIGQISSEVPQNLSASRPQDRQFILSSKKLLLSDSGFYLCAWSQGFSANEKLFFGSGTQLSVL.

CDR3 in DNA: TGTGCCAGTAGTGGCGACAGCGCGGGAAATGAAAAACTGTTTTTT. It encodes CASSGDSAGNEKLFF. The rearrangement links TRBV19 to TRBJ1-4, with a possible D match to TRBD1 (5 bases). The CDR3 has 15 amino acids. CDR1 and CDR2 (germline): LNHDA, SQIVND (reference sequence). V lost 5 bases and J lost 5, with 15 bases in between.

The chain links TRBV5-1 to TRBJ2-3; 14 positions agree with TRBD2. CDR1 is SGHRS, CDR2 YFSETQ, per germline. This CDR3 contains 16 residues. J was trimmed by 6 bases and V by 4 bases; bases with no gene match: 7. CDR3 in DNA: TGCGCCAGCAGCATAGGACTAGCGGGGGGCGCGGATACGCAGTATTTT. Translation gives CASSIGLAGGADTQYF.

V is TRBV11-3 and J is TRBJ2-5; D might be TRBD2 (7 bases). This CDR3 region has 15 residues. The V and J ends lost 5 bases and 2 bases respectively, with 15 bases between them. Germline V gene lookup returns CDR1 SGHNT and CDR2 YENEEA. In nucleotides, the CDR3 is TGTGCCAGCAGCATTGGGGGGGCGGGGCAAGAGACCCAGTACTTC. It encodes CASSIGGAGQETQYF.

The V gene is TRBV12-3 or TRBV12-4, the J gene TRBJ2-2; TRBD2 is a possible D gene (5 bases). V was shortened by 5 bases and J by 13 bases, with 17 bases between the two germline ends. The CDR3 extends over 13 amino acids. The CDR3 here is CASSLGGRPRLFF. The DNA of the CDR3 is TGTGCCAGCAGTCTTGGAGGACGCCCTAGGCTGTTTTTT.